The 29 T cell receptor beta chains below come from one sample, sequenced in a study of blood T cell repertoires in COVID-19. Here immunoSEQ multiplex PCR was the method, and the copy in TCRdb shows in-frame clones only, minus some. The profile shows about 300,000 clones, 75% to 95% of them singletons. Sequenced sample: PBMCs or T cells enriched from blood (not recorded which). The receptor set was obtained from a young woman who had recovered from COVID-19.

The J gene is TRBJ2-1, the V gene TRBV19, with 8 bases that match TRBD1. With 3 bases clipped from V and 3 bases from J, the junction kept 7 bases outside the gene matches. CDR1 LNHDA and CDR2 SQIVND come from the germline V gene (reference sequence). The length of the CDR3 is 16 residues. The CDR3 DNA reads as TGTGCCAGTAGTATGAGGCAGGGGGCGGGCTACAATGAGCAGTTCTTC. This codes for CASSMRQGAGYNEQFF. Looking up the rest from reference TRBV19 and TRBJ2-1 gives the full variable domain: DGGITQSPKYLFRKEGQNVTLSCEQNLNHDAMYWYRQDPGQGLRLIYYSQIVNDFQKGDIAEGYSVSREKKESFPLTVTSAQKNPTAFYLCASSMRQGAGYNEQFFGPGTRLTVL.

This chain connects TRBV15 to TRBJ1-1; a possible D gene is TRBD1 (6 bases). Trimming pared 4 bases from V and 5 bases from J, leaving 11 bases between. The germline V gene has CDR1 LNHNV and CDR2 YYDKDF (reference sequence). The CDR3 is made up of 13 amino acids. The CDR3 DNA is TGTGCCACCAGCATGTTAAGGGGGACTGAAGCTTTCTTT. This gives the protein CATSMLRGTEAFF.

This chain links TRBV28 with TRBJ1-4; TRBD1 agrees at 9 bases. The CDR3 is made up of 15 amino acids. CDR1 MDHEN and CDR2 SYDVKM come from the germline V gene. The ends lost 5 bases at V and 7 bases at J; junction bases unmatched: 8. CDR3 bases: TGTGCCAGCAGTCCCCCGGACAGGGGCGGTGAAAAACTGTTTTTT. Encoded protein: CASSPPDRGGEKLFF. The full variable domain, completed using reference TRBV28 and TRBJ1-4, is DVKVTQSSRYLVKRTGEKVFLECVQDMDHENMFWYRQDPGLGLRLIYFSYDVKMKEKGDIPEGYSVSREKKERFSLILESASTNQTSMYLCASSPPDRGGEKLFFGSGTQLSVL.

This clone is a singleton in its sample. V usage is TRBV5-8 and J usage is TRBJ1-2; tentatively, D is TRBD1 (6 bases). The V and J ends lost 0 bases and 3 bases respectively, with 9 bases between them. Germline CDR1 reads SGHTS; CDR2 reads YDEGEE. This CDR3 region has 14 residues. DNA for the CDR3: TGTGCCAGCAGCTTGGGGGGGCGCGACTATGGCTACACCTTC. Residues: CASSLGGRDYGYTF.

Of note for this clone: Other DNA sequences in the sample encode the same CDR3. The chain employs TRBV28 and TRBJ2-3; tentatively, D is TRBD1 (6 bases). The CDR3 loop spans 14 amino acids. Trimming removed 5 bases at V and 3 bases at J, with 12 bases between. From germline, CDR1 is MDHEN and CDR2 SYDVKM. The CDR3 spells CASSLSQGTDTQYF. In DNA, the CDR3 is TGTGCCAGCAGTCTATCACAGGGTACAGATACGCAGTATTTT.

This CDR3 reads CASSLGPAYEQYF. The DNA of the CDR3 is TGTGCTAGTTCCCTGGGGCCGGCCTACGAGCAGTACTTC. This chain links TRBV12-5 with TRBJ2-7, with D perhaps TRBD1 (5 bases). CDR1 LGHNT and CDR2 FRNRAP come from the germline V gene. The CDR3 is 13 amino acids. The germline V and J ends were trimmed by 8 bases and 2 bases, with 13 bases remaining between them.

The chain joins TRBV7-8 to TRBJ2-1; D not certain. CDR1 and CDR2 from the germline V gene are SGHVS and FQNEAQ. V was shortened by 5 bases and J by 7 bases, with 6 bases between the two germline ends. CDR3 length: 11 residues. The CDR3 nucleotides read TGTGCCAGCAGCCTCCTAAATGAGCAGTTCTTC. Translation: CASSLLNEQFF. Variable domain in full (rest from reference TRBV7-8 and TRBJ2-1): GAGVSQSPRYKVAKRGQDVALRCDPISGHVSLFWYQQALGQGPEFLTYFQNEAQLDKSGLPSDRFFAERPEGSVSTLKIQRTQQEDSAVYLCASSLLNEQFFGPGTRLTVL.

The V gene is TRBV5-1, the J gene TRBJ1-4; possibly TRBD1 for D (6 bases). The germline V and J ends were trimmed by 7 bases and 1 base, with 11 bases remaining between them. CDR1 and CDR2 (germline): SGHRS, YFSETQ. The CDR3 sequence is 14 residues long. The CDR3 sequence: CASQGRGTNEKLFF. CDR3 coding DNA: TGCGCCAGCCAGGGGCGAGGAACTAATGAAAAACTGTTTTTT. Supplemented by reference TRBV5-1 and TRBJ1-4, the full variable domain reads KAGVTQTPRYLIKTRGQQVTLSCSPISGHRSVSWYQQTPGQGLQFLFEYFSETQRNKGNFPGRFSGRQFSNSRSEMNVSTLELGDSALYLCASQGRGTNEKLFFGSGTQLSVL.

The chain couples TRBV5-1 to TRBJ2-1; 12 positions agree with TRBD2. Germline assignment: CDR1 SGHRS and CDR2 YFSETQ. With V trimmed by 3 bases and J by 9 bases, 10 bases remained unmatched. CDR3 length: 16 residues. The CDR3 region is CASSSGALAGGGEQFF. CDR3 bases: TGCGCCAGCAGCTCGGGGGCACTAGCGGGAGGCGGTGAGCAGTTCTTC.

The gene calls are TRBV5-1 and TRBJ2-7; D perhaps matches TRBD1 (5 bases). CDR1 and CDR2 (germline): SGHRS, YFSETQ. Trimming pared 3 bases from V and 5 bases from J, leaving 9 bases between. The CDR3 is 12 residues long. The CDR3 protein is CASSSQGHEQYF. CDR3 DNA: TGCGCCAGCAGCTCCCAGGGCCACGAGCAGTACTTC.

The chain combines TRBV6-2 or TRBV6-3 with TRBJ2-1; 14 bases are a match to TRBD2. The length of the CDR3 is 17 residues. Germline loops: CDR1 MNHEY, CDR2 SVGEGT. The J segment lost 9 bases and the V segment lost 0 bases, leaving 7 bases of the junction unmatched. This chain's CDR3 is CASSYSGTSGRMGEQFF. CDR3 nucleotide sequence: TGTGCCAGCAGTTACTCGGGGACTAGCGGGAGAATGGGTGAGCAGTTCTTC.

The chain combines TRBV9 with TRBJ2-1; D remains unclear. Trimming cost V 4 bases and J 5 bases, with 4 bases left between them. CDR1 is SGDLS and CDR2 is YYNGEE in the germline V gene. The CDR3 spans 11 residues. The CDR3 spells CASSTDNEQFF. CDR3 sequence (DNA): TGTGCCAGCAGCACGGACAATGAGCAGTTCTTC.

The sample holds one count of this clone. The CDR3 DNA follows: TGTGCCAGCAGTTCCGGGACTACAGATACGCAGTATTTT. Its protein is CASSSGTTDTQYF. The genes are TRBV6-5 and TRBJ2-3, with a weak D call TRBD2 (6 bases). The CDR3 length is 13 residues. CDR1 is MNHEY, CDR2 SVGAGI, per germline. V was trimmed by 4 bases and J by 3 bases, leaving 8 bases between them.

The V and J genes are TRBV7-3 and TRBJ2-7; 8 bases are a match to TRBD2. Per germline, CDR1 SGHTA and CDR2 FQGTGA. Trimming removed 2 bases from V and 2 bases from J; junction bases left unmatched: 11. The CDR3 is 17 amino acids. The CDR3, as DNA: TGTGCCAGCAGCTTAGCGGGAGGACCCAGGACTCCCTACGAGCAGTACTTC. Translated: CASSLAGGPRTPYEQYF.

The CDR3 sequence: CSVVVVSGGGGYTF. In nucleotides, the CDR3 is TGCAGCGTTGTCGTTGTGTCGGGGGGCGGTGGCTACACCTTC. The chain joins TRBV29-1 to TRBJ1-2; perhaps TRBD1 as D (6 bases). Trimming took 4 bases from V and 7 from J, leaving 19 bases between them. The CDR3 totals 14 residues. Germline CDR1 is SQVTM and CDR2 is ANQGSEA.

The J gene is TRBJ1-5, the V gene TRBV19; 7 bases are a match to TRBD1. There are 12 residues in the CDR3. V dropped 10 bases and J dropped 4; count of bases not matched to a gene: 4. Germline V gives CDR1 LNHDA, CDR2 SQIVND (reference sequence). CDR3 bases: TGTGCCACCCGGGACAGAAATCAGCCCCAGCATTTT. Its translation is CATRDRNQPQHF.

This clone was found a few times. V and J are TRBV29-1 and TRBJ1-2; D not certain. Looked up from germline, CDR1 is SQVTM and CDR2 is ANQGSEA. The CDR3 sequence is 14 residues long. The V end lost 3 bases, the J end lost 4 bases, and 15 bases lay between the germline ends. CDR3 protein: CSVESRIQTYGYTF. CDR3 nucleotide sequence: TGCAGCGTTGAGAGCAGGATCCAGACCTATGGCTACACCTTC.

This clone was observed a few times. The chain links TRBV6-5 to TRBJ2-7; 9 bases match TRBD2. Germline V lookup: CDR1 MNHEY, CDR2 SVGAGI. J was trimmed by 2 bases and V by 4 bases; bases with no gene match: 3. This CDR3 contains 14 residues. CDR3 in amino acids: CASSLGGRAYEQYF. CDR3 DNA sequence: TGTGCCAGCAGTTTAGGCGGGAGGGCCTACGAGCAGTACTTC.

J is TRBJ2-4 and V is TRBV4-3; tentative D call: TRBD2 (6 bases). From germline, CDR1 is LGHNA and CDR2 YSLEER. With 0 bases removed from V and 0 bases from J, the gap between germline ends came to 21 bases. The CDR3 covers 20 residues. The CDR3 region has the DNA TGCGCCAGCAGCCAAGATCGAGGGACCGGGAGCAGGTTAGCCAAAAACATTCAGTACTTC. This translates into CASSQDRGTGSRLAKNIQYF.

The chain links TRBV28 to TRBJ2-7, with TRBD2 identical over 7 bases. V lost 8 bases to trimming and J lost 2 bases; unmatched junction nucleotides: 6. CDR3 length equals 13 residues. The V gene's germline CDR1 is MDHEN and CDR2 SYDVKM. This CDR3 reads CASLSRGAYEQYF. CDR3 coding DNA: TGTGCCAGCCTAAGTCGGGGGGCCTACGAGCAGTACTTC.

This rearrangement joins TRBV7-9 to TRBJ2-7; D is possibly TRBD1 (6 bases). The CDR3 sequence is 13 residues long. Germline-derived CDR1 and CDR2 are SEHNR and FQNEAQ (reference sequence). V was trimmed by 5 bases and J by 4 bases, leaving 12 bases between them. CDR3 residues: CASSPGQYYEQYF. The CDR3 region has the DNA TGTGCCAGCAGCCCAGGACAGTATTACGAGCAGTACTTC.

This chain connects TRBV6-5 to TRBJ1-2; 8 bases map to TRBD1. The CDR3 is 13 amino acids. CDR1 is MNHEY, CDR2 SVGAGI, per germline. V shed 6 bases, J shed 8 bases, and the junction held 8 bases outside the gene matches. The CDR3 DNA sequence: TGTGCCAGCAGCATCAACAGGGGGAACGGCTACACCTTC. Its translation is CASSINRGNGYTF.

This rearrangement joins TRBV11-3 to TRBJ2-7, with 9 bases that match TRBD1. The CDR3 length is 16 residues. The V gene's germline CDR1 is SGHNT and CDR2 YENEEA. Losses at the gene ends were 4 bases for V and 3 bases for J; bases not matched to a gene: 10. The CDR3 DNA follows: TGTGCCAGCAGCTCCTACCGGGACAGGGCTGGCTACGAGCAGTACTTC. It specifies CASSSYRDRAGYEQYF.

The CDR3 reads CASSATSGAQETQYF. CDR3 DNA sequence: TGTGCCAGCAGCGCGACTAGCGGGGCACAAGAGACCCAGTACTTC. The gene calls are TRBV13 and TRBJ2-5; 11 positions match TRBD2. Trimming at V came to 5 bases and at J to 2 bases, leaving 4 bases not matched to a gene. Germline loops: CDR1 PRHDT, CDR2 FYEKMQ (reference sequence). The CDR3 consists of 15 residues.

The J gene is TRBJ2-2, the V gene TRBV7-9, with a possible D match to TRBD2 (5 bases). The ends were cut back, 3 bases at V and 2 bases at J, with 16 bases in the middle. There are 17 residues in the CDR3. Germline CDR1 and CDR2: SEHNR and FQNEAQ (reference sequence). CDR3 bases: TGTGCCAGCAGCTTCAGGCTAAGCGGTAATAACACCGGGGAGCTGTTTTTT. Encoded protein: CASSFRLSGNNTGELFF.

V usage is TRBV18 and J usage is TRBJ2-5; TRBD1 aligns across 8 bases. The ends lost 6 bases at V and 4 bases at J; junction bases unmatched: 10. The length of the CDR3 is 15 residues. Germline V CDR1 and CDR2: KGHSH, LQKENI. CDR3 DNA: TGTGCCAGCTCGACGACAGGGGCACTGGGAGAGACCCAGTACTTC. The encoded protein is CASSTTGALGETQYF.

The V call is TRBV5-1, the J call TRBJ2-3; D might be TRBD2 (6 bases). Germline CDR1 SGHRS, CDR2 YFSETQ. Trimming pared 4 bases from V and 2 bases from J, leaving 14 bases between. The CDR3 consists of 15 residues. CDR3 loop: CASSLLGGYTDTQYF. In DNA, the CDR3 is TGCGCCAGCAGCCTTCTGGGAGGATACACAGATACGCAGTATTTT.

The chain joins TRBV12-3 or TRBV12-4 to TRBJ1-2; D perhaps matches TRBD1 (5 bases). V was pared by 4 bases and J by 5 bases, with 11 bases between. This CDR3 spans 13 amino acids. Written as DNA, the CDR3 is TGTGCCAGCAGTTCCGGCAGGGCTTATGGCTACACCTTC. It specifies CASSSGRAYGYTF.

The rearrangement uses TRBV10-2 and TRBJ2-7; 8 bases line up with TRBD1. J lost 0 bases, V lost 8 bases, and 6 bases had no gene match. Germline V CDR1 and CDR2: WSHSY, SAAADI. This CDR3 has 14 residues. CDR3 residues: CASSDRGPSYEQYF. Written as DNA, the CDR3 is TGCGCCAGCTCTGACAGGGGCCCCTCCTACGAGCAGTACTTC.